The clone carrying this T cell receptor beta chain was seen at least ten times. The sample is drawn from a study of blood T cell repertoires in COVID-19. Overall study: Sample material is recorded as cDNA or gDNA derived from T cells, B-cell-depleted T cells, or PBMCs.

As handled by the study authors: Amplified reference gene primers provided the basis for estimating nucleated cell counts. TCRdb's table, derived via immunoSEQ multiplex PCR, lists solely in-frame clones and lacks some. The V and J calls and clone size come from that table; D and trimming were worked out from the DNA. The sample has about 100,000 clones, around 87% seen once. CDR1 and CDR2 from the germline V gene are MDHEN and SYDVKM. The germline V and J ends were trimmed by 6 bases and 5 bases, with 16 bases remaining between them. The CDR3 consists of 14 residues. Sequencing was performed on peripheral blood. The sequence was collected from a human donor in a cohort sampled during active COVID-19. V gene TRBV28 combines with J gene TRBJ1-2; tentatively, D is TRBD1 (6 bases). For the CDR3, the DNA is TGTGCCAGCAGAATTACTACAGGGTGGTATGGCTACACCTTC. Amino acid sequence: CASRITTGWYGYTF.